Listed here is a single T cell receptor beta chain. The target antigen is unknown. The V and J ends lost 4 bases and 12 bases, in that order; junction bases with no gene match: 11. Per germline, CDR1 SGHKS and CDR2 YYEKEE (reference sequence). The CDR3 is 15 amino acids. Clones were read by immunoSEQ multiplex PCR, and TCRdb kept only the in-frame ones, dropping some. The table lists roughly 56,000 clones, around 83% of them singletons. These data come from a study of identifying expanded T cells in peripheral blood. Study findings and constraints: Roughly two-week clone count variance significantly increased as total template count grew. Differentially abundant clones: 1 to 1.5 between replicates, approximately 15 at 2 to 3 weeks, less than 25 at four.

Healthy donors had no documented immune events, such as infections, while sampled. The clonotype comes from a person aged 18 to 70 in good health. The chain is built from TRBV5-5 and TRBJ1-6, with TRBD1 matching over 9 bases. The sequenced sample was blood. CDR3 coding DNA: TGTGCCAGCAGCGCTCGGGACAGGGACGCGGAACCCCTCCACTTT. Protein sequence: CASSARDRDAEPLHF. Supplemented by reference TRBV5-5 and TRBJ1-6, the full variable domain reads DAGVTQSPTHLIKTRGQQVTLRCSPISGHKSVSWYQQVLGQGPQFIFQYYEKEERGRGNFPDRFSARQFPNYSSELNVNALLLGDSALYLCASSARDRDAEPLHFGNGTRLTVT.